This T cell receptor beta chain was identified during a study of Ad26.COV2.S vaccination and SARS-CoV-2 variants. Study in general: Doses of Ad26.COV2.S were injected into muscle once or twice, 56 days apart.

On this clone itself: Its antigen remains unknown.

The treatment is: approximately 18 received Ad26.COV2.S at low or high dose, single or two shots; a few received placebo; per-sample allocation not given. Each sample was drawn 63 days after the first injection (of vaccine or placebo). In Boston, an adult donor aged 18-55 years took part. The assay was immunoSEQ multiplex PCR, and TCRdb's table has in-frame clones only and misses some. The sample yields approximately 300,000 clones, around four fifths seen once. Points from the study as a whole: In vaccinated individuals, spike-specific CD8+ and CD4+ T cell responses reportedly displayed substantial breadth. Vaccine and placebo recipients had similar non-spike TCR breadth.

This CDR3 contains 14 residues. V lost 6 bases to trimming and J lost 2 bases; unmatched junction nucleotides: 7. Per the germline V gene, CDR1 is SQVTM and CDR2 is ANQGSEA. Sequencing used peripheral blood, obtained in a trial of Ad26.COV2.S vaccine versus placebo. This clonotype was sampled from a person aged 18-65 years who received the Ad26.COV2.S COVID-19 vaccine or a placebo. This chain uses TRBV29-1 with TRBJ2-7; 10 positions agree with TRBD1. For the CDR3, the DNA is TGCAGCGTATCGAGGGACAGGGGTACCTACGAGCAGTACTTC. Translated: CSVSRDRGTYEQYF.